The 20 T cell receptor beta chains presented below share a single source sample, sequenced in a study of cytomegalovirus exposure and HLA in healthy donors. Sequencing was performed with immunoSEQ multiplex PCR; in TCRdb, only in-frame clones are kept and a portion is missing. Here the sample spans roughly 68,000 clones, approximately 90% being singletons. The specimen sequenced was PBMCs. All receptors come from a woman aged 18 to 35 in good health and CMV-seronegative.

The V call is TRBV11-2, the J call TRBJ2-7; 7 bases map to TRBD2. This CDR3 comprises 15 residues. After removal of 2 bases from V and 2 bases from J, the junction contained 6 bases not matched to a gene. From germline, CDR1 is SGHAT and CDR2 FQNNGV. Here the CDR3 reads CASSLLADNAYEQYF. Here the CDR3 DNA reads TGTGCCAGCAGCTTACTAGCGGATAACGCCTACGAGCAGTACTTC.

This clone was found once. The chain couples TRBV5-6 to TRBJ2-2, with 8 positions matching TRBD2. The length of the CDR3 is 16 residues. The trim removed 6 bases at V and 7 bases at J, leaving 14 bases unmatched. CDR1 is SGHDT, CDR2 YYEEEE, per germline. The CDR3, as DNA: TGTGCCAGCACCTGGGGGTCTAGCGGGTCTGTCGGGGAGCTGTTTTTT. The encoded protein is CASTWGSSGSVGELFF. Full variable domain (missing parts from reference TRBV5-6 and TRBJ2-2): DAGVTQSPTHLIKTRGQQVTLRCSPKSGHDTVSWYQQALGQGPQFIFQYYEEEERQRGNFPDRFSGHQFPNYSSELNVNALLLGDSALYLCASTWGSSGSVGELFFGEGSRLTVL.

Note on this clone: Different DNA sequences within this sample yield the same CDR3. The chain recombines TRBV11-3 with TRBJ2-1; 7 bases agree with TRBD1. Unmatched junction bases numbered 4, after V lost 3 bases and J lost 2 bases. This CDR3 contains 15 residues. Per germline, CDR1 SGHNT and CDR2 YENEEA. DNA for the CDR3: TGTGCCAGCAGCTTTGACAGGGTGGCCTACAATGAGCAGTTCTTC. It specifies CASSFDRVAYNEQFF. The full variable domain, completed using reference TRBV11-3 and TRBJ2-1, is EAGVVQSPRYKIIEKKQPVAFWCNPISGHNTLYWYLQNLGQGPELLIRYENEEAVDDSQLPKDRFSAERLKGVDSTLKIQPAELGDSAVYLCASSFDRVAYNEQFFGPGTRLTVL.

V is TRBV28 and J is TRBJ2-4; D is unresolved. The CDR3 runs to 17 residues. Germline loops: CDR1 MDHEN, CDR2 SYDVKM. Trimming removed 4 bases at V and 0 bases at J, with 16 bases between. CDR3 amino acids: CASSSQLKSLAKNIQYF. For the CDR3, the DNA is TGTGCCAGCAGTTCCCAACTGAAATCCCTAGCCAAAAACATTCAGTACTTC.

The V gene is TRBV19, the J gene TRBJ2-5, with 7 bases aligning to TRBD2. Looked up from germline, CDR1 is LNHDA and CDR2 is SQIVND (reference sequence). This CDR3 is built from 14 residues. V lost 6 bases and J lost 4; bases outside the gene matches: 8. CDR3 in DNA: TGTGCCAGTAGCCCCTCGGGAGGAGGAGAGACCCAGTACTTC. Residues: CASSPSGGGETQYF. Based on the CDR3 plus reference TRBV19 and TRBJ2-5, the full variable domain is DGGITQSPKYLFRKEGQNVTLSCEQNLNHDAMYWYRQDPGQGLRLIYYSQIVNDFQKGDIAEGYSVSREKKESFPLTVTSAQKNPTAFYLCASSPSGGGETQYFGPGTRLLVL.

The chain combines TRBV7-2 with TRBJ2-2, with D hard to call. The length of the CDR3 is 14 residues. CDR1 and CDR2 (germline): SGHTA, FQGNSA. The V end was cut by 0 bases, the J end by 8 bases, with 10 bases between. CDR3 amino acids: CASSLAPIQGELFF. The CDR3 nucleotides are TGTGCCAGCAGCTTAGCTCCTATCCAAGGGGAGCTGTTTTTT.

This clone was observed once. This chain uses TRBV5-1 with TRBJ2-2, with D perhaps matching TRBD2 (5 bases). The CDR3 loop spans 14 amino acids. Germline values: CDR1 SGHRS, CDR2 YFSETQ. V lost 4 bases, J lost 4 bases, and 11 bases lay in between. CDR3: CASSEGLLTGELFF. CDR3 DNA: TGCGCCAGCAGCGAAGGACTGCTCACCGGGGAGCTGTTTTTT.

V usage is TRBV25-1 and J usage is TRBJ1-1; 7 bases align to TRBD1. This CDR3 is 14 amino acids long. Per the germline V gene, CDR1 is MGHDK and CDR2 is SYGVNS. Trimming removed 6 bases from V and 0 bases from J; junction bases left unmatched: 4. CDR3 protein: CASSRGNLNTEAFF. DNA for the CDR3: TGTGCCAGCAGCAGGGGGAATTTGAACACTGAAGCTTTCTTT.

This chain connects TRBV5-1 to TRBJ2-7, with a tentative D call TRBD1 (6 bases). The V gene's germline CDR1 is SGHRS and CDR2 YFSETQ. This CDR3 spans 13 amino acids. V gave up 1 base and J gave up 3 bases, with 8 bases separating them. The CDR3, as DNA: TGCGCCAGCAGCTTGCGGGACAACTACGAGCAGTACTTC. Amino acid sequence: CASSLRDNYEQYF.

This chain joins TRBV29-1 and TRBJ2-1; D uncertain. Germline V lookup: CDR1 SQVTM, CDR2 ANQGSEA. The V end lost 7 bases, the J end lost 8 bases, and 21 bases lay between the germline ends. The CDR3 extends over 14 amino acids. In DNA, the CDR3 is TGCAGCGGGAGCTCTCCCTCGGCTTTCGATGAGCAGTTCTTC. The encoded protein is CSGSSPSAFDEQFF.

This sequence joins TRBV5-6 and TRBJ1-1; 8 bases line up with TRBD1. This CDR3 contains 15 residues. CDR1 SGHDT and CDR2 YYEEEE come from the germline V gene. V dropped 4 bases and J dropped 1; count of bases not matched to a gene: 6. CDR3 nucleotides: TGTGCCAGCAGCCGGACAGGGAATTGGAACACTGAAGCTTTCTTT. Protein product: CASSRTGNWNTEAFF.

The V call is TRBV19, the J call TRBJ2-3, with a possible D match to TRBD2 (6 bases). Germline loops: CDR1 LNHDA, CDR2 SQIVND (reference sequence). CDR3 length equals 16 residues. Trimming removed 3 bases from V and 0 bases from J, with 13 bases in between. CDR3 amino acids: CASSISSATSTDTQYF. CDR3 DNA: TGTGCCAGTAGTATTTCTAGCGCTACCAGCACAGATACGCAGTATTTT.

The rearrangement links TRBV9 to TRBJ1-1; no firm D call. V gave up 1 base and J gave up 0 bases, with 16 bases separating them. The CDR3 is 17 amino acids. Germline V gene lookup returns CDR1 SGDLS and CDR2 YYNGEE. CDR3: CASSVLAPEFMNTEAFF. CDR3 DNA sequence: TGTGCCAGCAGCGTATTGGCACCGGAGTTTATGAACACTGAAGCTTTCTTT.

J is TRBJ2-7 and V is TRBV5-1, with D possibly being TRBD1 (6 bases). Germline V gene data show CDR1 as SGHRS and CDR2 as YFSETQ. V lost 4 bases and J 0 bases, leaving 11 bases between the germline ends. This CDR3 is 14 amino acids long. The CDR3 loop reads CASSNRVASYEQYF. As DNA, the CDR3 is TGCGCCAGCAGCAACAGGGTAGCCTCCTACGAGCAGTACTTC.

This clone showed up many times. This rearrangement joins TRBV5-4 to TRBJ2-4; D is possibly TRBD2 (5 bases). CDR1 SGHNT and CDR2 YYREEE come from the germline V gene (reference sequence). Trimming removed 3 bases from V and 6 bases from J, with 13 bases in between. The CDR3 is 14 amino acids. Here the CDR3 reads CASSSDGVGNIQYF. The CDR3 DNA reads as TGTGCCAGCAGCTCCGACGGGGTAGGAAACATTCAGTACTTC.

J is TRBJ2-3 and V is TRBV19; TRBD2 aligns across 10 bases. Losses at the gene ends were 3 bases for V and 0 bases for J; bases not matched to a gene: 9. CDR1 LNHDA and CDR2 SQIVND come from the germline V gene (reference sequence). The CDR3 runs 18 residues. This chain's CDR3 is CASSILLAGSPSTDTQYF. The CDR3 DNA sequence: TGTGCCAGTAGTATCCTACTAGCGGGGAGTCCTAGCACAGATACGCAGTATTTT.

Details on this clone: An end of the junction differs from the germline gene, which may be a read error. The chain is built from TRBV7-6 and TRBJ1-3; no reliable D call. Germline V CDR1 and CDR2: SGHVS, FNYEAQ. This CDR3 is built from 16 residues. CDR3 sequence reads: CASSYGADGPGNTIYF. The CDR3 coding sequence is TGTGCCAGCAGCTACGGAGCCGACGGCCCTGGCAACACCATATATTTT.

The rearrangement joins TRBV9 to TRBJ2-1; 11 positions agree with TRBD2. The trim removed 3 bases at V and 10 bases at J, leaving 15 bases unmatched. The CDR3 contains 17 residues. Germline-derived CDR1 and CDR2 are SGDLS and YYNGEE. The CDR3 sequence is CASSAPTGLAGGTEQFF. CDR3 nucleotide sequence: TGTGCCAGCAGCGCGCCAACGGGTCTAGCGGGAGGCACGGAGCAGTTCTTC.

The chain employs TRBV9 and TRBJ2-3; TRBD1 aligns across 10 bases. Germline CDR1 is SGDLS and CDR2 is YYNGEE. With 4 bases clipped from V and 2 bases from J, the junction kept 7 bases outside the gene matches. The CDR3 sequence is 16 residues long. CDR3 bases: TGTGCCAGCAGCCTTCGGGACAGGGGTTACACAGATACGCAGTATTTT. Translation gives CASSLRDRGYTDTQYF.

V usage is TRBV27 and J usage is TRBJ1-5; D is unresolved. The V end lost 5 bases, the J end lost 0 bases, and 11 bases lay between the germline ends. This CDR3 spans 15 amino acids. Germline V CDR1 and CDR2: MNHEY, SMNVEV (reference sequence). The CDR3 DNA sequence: TGTGCCAGCAGTGGAGGACTGTTTAGCAATCAGCCCCAGCATTTT. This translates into CASSGGLFSNQPQHF.